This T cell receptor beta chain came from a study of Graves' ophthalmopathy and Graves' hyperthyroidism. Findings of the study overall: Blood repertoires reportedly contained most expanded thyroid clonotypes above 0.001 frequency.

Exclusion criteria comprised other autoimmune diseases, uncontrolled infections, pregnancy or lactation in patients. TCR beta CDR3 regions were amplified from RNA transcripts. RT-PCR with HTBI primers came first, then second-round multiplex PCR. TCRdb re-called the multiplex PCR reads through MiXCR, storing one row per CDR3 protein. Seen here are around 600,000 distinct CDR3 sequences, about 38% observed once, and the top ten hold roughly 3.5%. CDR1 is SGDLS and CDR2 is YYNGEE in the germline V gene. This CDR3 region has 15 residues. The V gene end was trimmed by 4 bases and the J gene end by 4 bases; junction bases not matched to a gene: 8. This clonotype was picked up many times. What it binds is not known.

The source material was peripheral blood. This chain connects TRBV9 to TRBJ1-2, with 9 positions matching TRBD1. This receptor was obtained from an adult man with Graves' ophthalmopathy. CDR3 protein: CASSPGQGRSYGYTF. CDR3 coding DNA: TGTGCCAGCAGCCCGGGACAGGGAAGGAGCTATGGCTACACCTTC.